Listed below are T cell receptor beta chains from one sample, sequenced in a study of T cell changes during pregnancy in multiple sclerosis. The protocol was immunoSEQ multiplex PCR, while the TCRdb copy is restricted to in-frame clones and leaves out a portion. The sample consists of tens of thousands of clones, around 92% of them appearing once. Sequenced material: CD4+ T cells from peripheral blood mononuclear cells, taken in the second trimester of pregnancy. The receptors derive from a female donor with multiple sclerosis, enrolled in a pregnancy study. Both conserved end residues are part of each CDR3.

CDR3aa: CAWSRRGGETQYF
j_gene: TRBJ2-5
v_gene: TRBV30

CDR3aa: CASSRPRVGSGTSGRYEQFF
j_gene: TRBJ2-1
v_gene: TRBV5-4

CDR3aa: CAIKDFLNTEAFF
j_gene: TRBJ1-1
v_gene: TRBV10-3

CDR3aa: CASSQEAPSGEETQYF
j_gene: TRBJ2-5
v_gene: TRBV4-1

CDR3aa: CSVEVGSYEQYF
j_gene: TRBJ2-7
v_gene: TRBV29-1

CDR3aa: CASSFGQSNQPQHF
j_gene: TRBJ1-5
v_gene: TRBV5-8

CDR3aa: CASSSRWRDKNIQYF
j_gene: TRBJ2-4
v_gene: TRBV27

CDR3aa: CASSQAGLRPGELFF
j_gene: TRBJ2-2
v_gene: TRBV4-2

CDR3aa: CAWGSGGLTDTQYF
j_gene: TRBJ2-3
v_gene: TRBV30

CDR3aa: CASSYLSPPGYNEQFF
j_gene: TRBJ2-1
v_gene: TRBV14

CDR3aa: CASSASTNEKLFF
j_gene: TRBJ1-4
v_gene: TRBV6-1

CDR3aa: CASSSIPGLAGRNEQFF
j_gene: TRBJ2-1
v_gene: TRBV7-7

CDR3aa: CASSPPGYHEKLFF
j_gene: TRBJ1-4
v_gene: TRBV18

CDR3aa: CASSLGDRASYEQYF
j_gene: TRBJ2-7
v_gene: TRBV5-6

CDR3aa: CASSMSDREGEETQYF
j_gene: TRBJ2-5
v_gene: TRBV19

CDR3aa: CASSLGDRAGLATQYF
j_gene: TRBJ2-5
v_gene: TRBV7-8

CDR3aa: CASSVLQGGGGEQFF
j_gene: TRBJ2-1
v_gene: TRBV11-2

CDR3aa: CASSSTGVSNQPQHF
j_gene: TRBJ1-5
v_gene: TRBV6-6

CDR3aa: CASRVTSGSTQYF
j_gene: TRBJ2-3
v_gene: TRBV28

CDR3aa: CASRDRFNEKLFF
j_gene: TRBJ1-4
v_gene: TRBV6-1

CDR3aa: CASSLQQGSAGTQYF
j_gene: TRBJ2-5
v_gene: TRBV7-6

CDR3aa: CASSFELGAQETQYF
j_gene: TRBJ2-5
v_gene: TRBV5-1

CDR3aa: CASSLFRVRYEQYF
j_gene: TRBJ2-7
v_gene: TRBV28

CDR3aa: CASSPPRGRGQPQHF
j_gene: TRBJ1-5
v_gene: TRBV18

CDR3aa: CASGRGLDEQFF
j_gene: TRBJ2-1
v_gene: TRBV19

CDR3aa: CAWRLRGFDSPLHF
j_gene: TRBJ1-6
v_gene: TRBV30

CDR3aa: CASAKGREETQYF
j_gene: TRBJ2-5
v_gene: TRBV6-5

CDR3aa: CASSQAGNSPLHF
j_gene: TRBJ1-6
v_gene: TRBV4-1

CDR3aa: CASRLGTVGGYTF
j_gene: TRBJ1-2
v_gene: TRBV19

CDR3aa: CASSFGLEGNQPQHF
j_gene: TRBJ1-5
v_gene: TRBV5-1

CDR3aa: CAWIPNGRGMNTEAFF
j_gene: TRBJ1-1
v_gene: TRBV30

CDR3aa: CSVRQQGAAEKLFF
j_gene: TRBJ1-4
v_gene: TRBV29-1

CDR3aa: CASKWAGGPLADTQYF
j_gene: TRBJ2-3
v_gene: TRBV5-1

CDR3aa: CASSSRTGRVNTGELFF
j_gene: TRBJ2-2
v_gene: TRBV5-8

CDR3aa: CASSEDGHYGELFF
j_gene: TRBJ2-2
v_gene: TRBV6-1

CDR3aa: CAWSRADSKNEKLFF
j_gene: TRBJ1-4
v_gene: TRBV30

CDR3aa: CASSVAGRGGELFF
j_gene: TRBJ2-2
v_gene: TRBV9

CDR3aa: CASAGRPGTDTQYF
j_gene: TRBJ2-3
v_gene: TRBV9

CDR3aa: CASSLDGGKDEKLFF
j_gene: TRBJ1-4
v_gene: TRBV4-1

CDR3aa: CASHPAGFNTGELFF
j_gene: TRBJ2-2
v_gene: TRBV19

CDR3aa: CASSQSRGLFYEQYF
j_gene: TRBJ2-7
v_gene: TRBV4-2

CDR3aa: CASSLAGKLNEQYF
j_gene: TRBJ2-7
v_gene: TRBV5-5

CDR3aa: CASSVSGTGVRAFF
j_gene: TRBJ1-1
v_gene: TRBV6-1

CDR3aa: CASSWAGQGSYEQYF
j_gene: TRBJ2-7
v_gene: TRBV5-1

CDR3aa: CASSYKGAGGYTF
j_gene: TRBJ1-2
v_gene: TRBV6-5

CDR3aa: CASSSLTSGRRMETQYF
j_gene: TRBJ2-5
v_gene: TRBV19

CDR3aa: CASSSQGNQPQHF
j_gene: TRBJ1-5
v_gene: TRBV28

CDR3aa: CSVEKASGRANEQFF
j_gene: TRBJ2-1
v_gene: TRBV29-1

CDR3aa: CASSQAGANYGYTF
j_gene: TRBJ1-2
v_gene: TRBV6-1

CDR3aa: CASSQLQSYGYTF
j_gene: TRBJ1-2
v_gene: TRBV23-1

CDR3aa: CASSLAASGSLNEQFF
j_gene: TRBJ2-1
v_gene: TRBV5-1

CDR3aa: CASSYFFAGGYGYTF
j_gene: TRBJ1-2
v_gene: TRBV6-5

CDR3aa: CAWSVQHRGGYGYTF
j_gene: TRBJ1-2
v_gene: TRBV30

CDR3aa: CASSHRRDRLDTGELFF
j_gene: TRBJ2-2
v_gene: TRBV23-1

CDR3aa: CASSPRDTQYF
j_gene: TRBJ2-3
v_gene: TRBV11-1

CDR3aa: CASSSSRQGRGYEQYF
j_gene: TRBJ2-7
v_gene: TRBV27

CDR3aa: CASSLWPGGVTDTQYF
j_gene: TRBJ2-3
v_gene: TRBV7-6